Shown below are 8 T cell receptor beta chains from a single sample sequenced in a study of T cells in narcolepsy. Sequenced by immunoSEQ multiplex PCR; TCRdb stores in-frame clones only, minus some. The table shows around 30,000 clones, with around 77% occurring only once. Sequenced sample: memory (CD45RA-) CD4+ T cells from blood. The source of these receptors is a human donor in good health.

V gene TRBV25-1 combines with J gene TRBJ2-7; D might be TRBD1 (6 bases). The CDR3 loop spans 13 amino acids. Trimming removed 2 bases at V and 5 bases at J, with 10 bases between. Germline V gene sequence: CDR1 MGHDK, CDR2 SYGVNS. CDR3 sequence: CASSEGGFHEQYF. CDR3 sequence (DNA): TGTGCCAGCAGTGAAGGGGGCTTCCACGAGCAGTACTTC.

Turning to this clone: Within the sample, other DNA sequences also encode this same CDR3. The V and J genes are TRBV2 and TRBJ1-5, with no clear D. The V gene lost 3 bases and the J gene lost 4 bases, with 13 bases spanning the gap. The CDR3 runs 15 residues. Germline assignment: CDR1 SNHLY and CDR2 FYNNEI. CDR3 sequence (DNA): TGTGCCAGCAGTGAGTTCAGAGCTTTAAATCAGCCCCAGCATTTT. This gives the protein CASSEFRALNQPQHF.

The chain links TRBV2 to TRBJ2-7; D gene unclear. The germline V gene has CDR1 SNHLY and CDR2 FYNNEI. V lost 6 bases and J lost 6, with 21 bases in between. This CDR3 is 15 amino acids long. The DNA for the CDR3 is TGTGCCAGCAGCGGGCTGCAGTCCAAGTCTTCCGAGCAGTACTTC. This gives the protein CASSGLQSKSSEQYF.

This chain uses TRBV7-6 with TRBJ2-3; TRBD1 is a possible D gene (6 bases). The CDR3 runs to 17 residues. The germline gives CDR1 SGHVS, CDR2 FNYEAQ. V shed 2 bases and J shed 0 bases, with 15 bases lying between them. CDR3 coding DNA: TGTGCCAGCAGCTTAAGCGTATCGGGACAAAGCACAGATACGCAGTATTTT. This codes for CASSLSVSGQSTDTQYF. Filled out from reference TRBV7-6 and TRBJ2-3, the complete variable domain reads GAGVSQSPRYKVTKRGQDVALRCDPISGHVSLYWYRQALGQGPEFLTYFNYEAQQDKSGLPNDRFSAERPEGSISTLTIQRTEQRDSAMYRCASSLSVSGQSTDTQYFGPGTRLTVL.

The rearrangement joins TRBV19 to TRBJ1-2; TRBD1 matches at 9 bases. Germline CDR1 reads LNHDA; CDR2 reads SQIVND (reference sequence). The trim removed 5 bases at V and 2 bases at J, leaving 6 bases unmatched. This CDR3 spans 15 amino acids. Here the CDR3 DNA reads TGTGCCAGTAGTGGGGAAACAGGGGGCAACTATGGCTACACCTTC. As protein: CASSGETGGNYGYTF.

This chain links TRBV21-1 with TRBJ1-5. TRBV21-1 is recorded as a pseudogene. The CDR3 covers 14 residues. CDR3 sequence (DNA): TGTGCCAGCAGCAAATTTGCGGGATTGCAGCCCCAGCATTTT. Encoded protein: CASSKFAGLQPQHF.

Comments on this clone: At one of its ends the junction is not consistent with the germline gene, which may arise from a read error. The chain links TRBV6-1 to TRBJ2-1; D uncertain. This CDR3 is 16 amino acids long. Per germline, CDR1 MNHNS and CDR2 SASEGT. As DNA, the CDR3 is TGTGCCAGCATTGAAGACCTTATGAGCTCCTACAATGAGCAGTTCTTC. Its translation is CASIEDLMSSYNEQFF.

V usage is TRBV7-3 and J usage is TRBJ1-2; D is unclear. This CDR3 comprises 14 residues. The V gene lost 8 bases and the J gene lost 3 bases, with 16 bases spanning the gap. The germline gives CDR1 SGHTA, CDR2 FQGTGA. CDR3: CASQNSREHYGYTF. The CDR3 DNA sequence: TGTGCCAGCCAAAATTCGAGGGAGCACTATGGCTACACCTTC.